This TCR beta chain was retrieved from a study of human T cells and chemical hapten exposure. Background on the study: Donors were sensitized with 2% DPC on the upper inner arm. Once 0.01% DPC had been applied to the upper back by patch test, readings were taken at 6 days.

Described time point: patch test 1, 2 weeks after DPC sensitization. Treatment in this sample: therapeutic diphenylcyclopropenone sensitization with weekly scalp DPC. In the authors' workflow: Counting gave a median of around 96,000 TCRs per sample, with values ranging from about 23,224 to 690,600. TCRdb re-called the RACE reads with MiXCR, one entry per CDR3 protein. What appears here as the V and J calls and clone size reflects TCRdb's work, not the paper's. The sample lists about 110,000 distinct CDR3 sequences, 9.5% to 12% occurring once. V lost 3 bases and J lost 3, with 7 bases in between. This CDR3 spans 12 amino acids. The V gene's germline CDR1 is SQVTM and CDR2 ANQGSEA.

The sequence came from a woman between 40 and 50 years old with alopecia areata. Some clones in this sample may be carry-over from other donors' samples. The rearrangement joins TRBV29-1 to TRBJ2-3; D remains ambiguous. This specimen consisted of whole blood, obtained in connection with sensitization to the hapten diphenylcyclopropenone (DPC). CDR3 in amino acids: CSVDKGTDTQYF. The CDR3 nucleotides read TGCAGCGTTGATAAAGGAACAGATACGCAGTATTTT.